Listed below are T cell receptor beta chains from one sample, sequenced in a study of beta chain features in type 1 diabetes. Generated by immunoSEQ multiplex PCR, the TCRdb table keeps only in-frame clones and is missing some. The data contain around 180,000 clones, less than 10% of them singletons. Sample: central memory CD4+ T cells from blood. Receptor source: a man in his late teens or twenties with type 1 diabetes. Each CDR3 is given with its conserved first and last residue. The D gene is left open where the match is weak. Clone size is not always given. Where it is, it says once, few, many or a class for expanded clones.

abundance: few; v_gene: TRBV7-8; d_gene: -; j_gene: TRBJ2-7; CDR3nt: TGTGCCAGCAGCGGCACCTACGAGCAGTACTTC; CDR3aa: CASSGTYEQYF
abundance: few; v_gene: TRBV19; d_gene: -; j_gene: TRBJ2-1; CDR3nt: TGTGCCAGTAGTATGCCGGGACAAAGTCCCTCCTACAATGAGCAGTTCTTC; CDR3aa: CASSMPGQSPSYNEQFF
abundance: many; v_gene: TRBV5-1; d_gene: TRBD1; j_gene: TRBJ2-5; CDR3nt: TGCGCCAGCAGCCGAGGACAGGCGGAAGAGACCCAGTACTTC; CDR3aa: CASSRGQAEETQYF
abundance: few; v_gene: TRBV29-1; d_gene: TRBD1; j_gene: TRBJ1-1; CDR3nt: TGCAGCGCCAATACAGGGGTGAGGAACACTGAAGCTTTCTTT; CDR3aa: CSANTGVRNTEAFF
abundance: -; v_gene: TRBV15; d_gene: -; j_gene: TRBJ2-5; CDR3nt: TGTGCCACCAGCCGCCGGTGGGGGCGCGGGGAGACCCAGTACTTC; CDR3aa: CATSRRWGRGETQYF
abundance: -; v_gene: TRBV5-1; d_gene: -; j_gene: TRBJ1-2; CDR3nt: TGCGCCAGCAGCTTGGTAATCGGTACGCAAGATGGCTACACCTTC; CDR3aa: CASSLVIGTQDGYTF
abundance: -; v_gene: TRBV4-1; d_gene: -; j_gene: TRBJ1-6; CDR3nt: TGCGCCAGCAGCCAAGGTGGCCAACGCGGTTCACCCCTCCACTTT; CDR3aa: CASSQGGQRGSPLHF
abundance: -; v_gene: TRBV7-9; d_gene: TRBD2; j_gene: TRBJ2-1; CDR3nt: TGTGCCAGCAGCTTAACATCTAGCGGGAGAAATGAGCAGTTCTTC; CDR3aa: CASSLTSSGRNEQFF
abundance: -; v_gene: TRBV9; d_gene: TRBD2; j_gene: TRBJ2-5; CDR3nt: TGTGCCAGCAGCGTAGGTCCTAGCGGGGGGGCGGAGGAGACCCAGTACTTC; CDR3aa: CASSVGPSGGAEETQYF
abundance: few; v_gene: TRBV6-6; d_gene: -; j_gene: TRBJ2-7; CDR3nt: TGTGCCAGCACTGCCCGGGTCCCCTCCCACGAGCAGTACTTC; CDR3aa: CASTARVPSHEQYF
abundance: few; v_gene: TRBV9; d_gene: TRBD1; j_gene: TRBJ1-2; CDR3nt: TGTGCCAGCAGCGTAGAGGGACAGCCCTATGGCTACACCTTC; CDR3aa: CASSVEGQPYGYTF
abundance: few; v_gene: TRBV2; d_gene: TRBD1; j_gene: TRBJ2-7; CDR3nt: TGTGCCAGCAGCAGGGGGCCGACCCAGCAGTACTTC; CDR3aa: CASSRGPTQQYF
abundance: few; v_gene: TRBV7-9; d_gene: -; j_gene: TRBJ1-1; CDR3nt: TGTGCCAGCAGATTGACAGCGAACACTGAAGCTTTCTTT; CDR3aa: CASRLTANTEAFF
abundance: -; v_gene: TRBV2; d_gene: -; j_gene: TRBJ1-2; CDR3nt: TGTGCCAGCACTTCGGTCGGGAACTATGGCTACACCTTC; CDR3aa: CASTSVGNYGYTF
abundance: few; v_gene: TRBV6-6; d_gene: -; j_gene: TRBJ1-1; CDR3nt: TGTGCCAGCAGTTACGTATGGGGACTGAGGAACACTGAAGCTTTCTTT; CDR3aa: CASSYVWGLRNTEAFF
abundance: few; v_gene: TRBV30; d_gene: -; j_gene: TRBJ1-5; CDR3nt: TGTGCCTGGAACCCAGGGTACAATCGCAATCAGCCCCAGCATTTT; CDR3aa: CAWNPGYNRNQPQHF
abundance: -; v_gene: TRBV7-6; d_gene: -; j_gene: TRBJ2-5; CDR3nt: TGTGCCAGCAGCTTGTCCCCCGGCCGGCAGGGGGAGACCCAGTACTTC; CDR3aa: CASSLSPGRQGETQYF
abundance: -; v_gene: TRBV4-1; d_gene: -; j_gene: TRBJ1-1; CDR3nt: TGCGCCAGCAGCCAAGTAGGGGTAAGGACTGAAGCTTTCTTT; CDR3aa: CASSQVGVRTEAFF
abundance: -; v_gene: TRBV28; d_gene: TRBD1; j_gene: TRBJ1-1; CDR3nt: TGTGCCAGCAGTTTAGGGACAGGGGGCACTGAAGCTTTCTTT; CDR3aa: CASSLGTGGTEAFF
abundance: once; v_gene: TRBV5-1; d_gene: -; j_gene: TRBJ1-3; CDR3nt: TGCGCCAGCAGCCGGGGGGACAATTCGTACACCATATATTTT; CDR3aa: CASSRGDNSYTIYF
abundance: -; v_gene: TRBV2; d_gene: -; j_gene: TRBJ2-5; CDR3nt: TGTGCCAGCAAATATCAAGAGACCCAGTACTTC; CDR3aa: CASKYQETQYF
abundance: -; v_gene: TRBV9; d_gene: TRBD1; j_gene: TRBJ2-5; CDR3nt: TGTGCCAGCAGCGTAGACCCGACAGGGGGTACCCAGTACTTC; CDR3aa: CASSVDPTGGTQYF
abundance: -; v_gene: TRBV19; d_gene: -; j_gene: TRBJ1-1; CDR3nt: TGTGCCAGTAGTAACACCGTGAACACTGAAGCTTTCTTT; CDR3aa: CASSNTVNTEAFF
abundance: -; v_gene: TRBV5-4; d_gene: TRBD1; j_gene: TRBJ1-2; CDR3nt: TGTGCCAGCAGCTGGCCTGGACAGGGCGAAGGGGGCTACACCTTC; CDR3aa: CASSWPGQGEGGYTF
abundance: few; v_gene: TRBV28; d_gene: TRBD2; j_gene: TRBJ2-2; CDR3nt: TGTGCCAGCAGTCCCACCCATCGGACTAGGGCCCAGAACGGGGAGCTGTTTTTT; CDR3aa: CASSPTHRTRAQNGELFF
abundance: few; v_gene: TRBV30; d_gene: TRBD1; j_gene: TRBJ2-5; CDR3nt: TGTGCCTGGACGGACAGGGGGCGCGAGACCCAGTACTTC; CDR3aa: CAWTDRGRETQYF
abundance: few; v_gene: TRBV5-4; d_gene: -; j_gene: TRBJ1-1; CDR3nt: TGTGCCAGCAGCTACGACAGGGAAGCTTTCTTT; CDR3aa: CASSYDREAFF
abundance: -; v_gene: TRBV30; d_gene: TRBD2; j_gene: TRBJ2-2; CDR3nt: TGTGCCTCCGCGGGACTAGCGGGGGGGGAGCTGTTTTTT; CDR3aa: CASAGLAGGELFF
abundance: -; v_gene: TRBV4-3; d_gene: -; j_gene: TRBJ2-4; CDR3nt: TGCGCCAGCAGCCAGCAATCGGGGGGCTGGGACATTCAGTACTTC; CDR3aa: CASSQQSGGWDIQYF
abundance: -; v_gene: TRBV18; d_gene: -; j_gene: TRBJ1-5; CDR3nt: TGTGCCAGCTCAAACGTGACAGGCCAGCGTGGGAGCAATCAGCCCCAGCATTTT; CDR3aa: CASSNVTGQRGSNQPQHF
abundance: -; v_gene: TRBV7-9; d_gene: -; j_gene: TRBJ2-5; CDR3nt: TGTGCCAGCAGCTTCCTCCACAGTCAAGAGACCCAGTACTTC; CDR3aa: CASSFLHSQETQYF
abundance: many; v_gene: TRBV14; d_gene: TRBD1; j_gene: TRBJ1-5; CDR3nt: TGTGCCAGCAGCCAGGGACAGGGGACGGGACAGCCCCAGCATTTT; CDR3aa: CASSQGQGTGQPQHF
abundance: many; v_gene: TRBV11-2; d_gene: -; j_gene: TRBJ1-2; CDR3nt: TGTGCCAGCAGCGGAGGCTCGGTGGAGGGGGGCTACACCTTC; CDR3aa: CASSGGSVEGGYTF
abundance: -; v_gene: TRBV18; d_gene: -; j_gene: TRBJ2-6; CDR3nt: TGTGCCAGCGCCCCGTCGGTTTCTGGGGCCAACGTCCTGACTTTC; CDR3aa: CASAPSVSGANVLTF
abundance: -; v_gene: TRBV5-1; d_gene: -; j_gene: TRBJ1-6; CDR3nt: TGCGCCAGCAGGCTTGACAGCGTTAATTCACCCCTCCACTTT; CDR3aa: CASRLDSVNSPLHF
abundance: few; v_gene: TRBV7-7; d_gene: -; j_gene: TRBJ2-2; CDR3nt: TGTGCCAGCAGCTTAGACAGCCATAGGGAGCTGTTTTTT; CDR3aa: CASSLDSHRELFF
abundance: -; v_gene: TRBV7-9; d_gene: -; j_gene: TRBJ1-5; CDR3nt: TGTGCCAGCAGCTTAAATCGGAGCGTTAGCAATCAGCCCCAGCATTTT; CDR3aa: CASSLNRSVSNQPQHF
abundance: few; v_gene: TRBV18; d_gene: -; j_gene: TRBJ1-5; CDR3nt: TGTGCCAGCGCATCCAGGGTTCAGGATCAGCCCCAGCATTTT; CDR3aa: CASASRVQDQPQHF
abundance: many; v_gene: TRBV4-2; d_gene: TRBD2; j_gene: TRBJ2-1; CDR3nt: TGTGCCAGCAGCCAAGATCAGCCTAGCGGTTCCTACAATGAGCAGTTCTTC; CDR3aa: CASSQDQPSGSYNEQFF
abundance: few; v_gene: TRBV18; d_gene: -; j_gene: TRBJ2-1; CDR3nt: TGTGCCAGCTCACCTACCGACAGAAACAATGAGCAGTTCTTC; CDR3aa: CASSPTDRNNEQFF
abundance: few; v_gene: TRBV30; d_gene: -; j_gene: TRBJ1-6; CDR3nt: TGTGCCTGGACACAGGGAAGCTCCTATAATTCACCCCTCCACTTT; CDR3aa: CAWTQGSSYNSPLHF
abundance: few; v_gene: TRBV30; d_gene: -; j_gene: TRBJ1-5; CDR3nt: TGTGCCTGGAGTGTACAAACGGGGGGCAATCAGCCCCAGCATTTT; CDR3aa: CAWSVQTGGNQPQHF
abundance: -; v_gene: TRBV4-3; d_gene: -; j_gene: TRBJ1-3; CDR3nt: TGCGCCAGCAGCCAAGAGGCAGTCCCTGGAAACACCATATATTTT; CDR3aa: CASSQEAVPGNTIYF
abundance: few; v_gene: TRBV5-1; d_gene: -; j_gene: TRBJ1-5; CDR3nt: TGCGCCAGCAGAGACAGTTCCAATCAGCCCCAGCATTTT; CDR3aa: CASRDSSNQPQHF
abundance: many; v_gene: TRBV5-1; d_gene: -; j_gene: TRBJ2-1; CDR3nt: TGCGCCAGCAGCTTGCTAGCCCCCCACTCCAATGAGCAGTTCTTC; CDR3aa: CASSLLAPHSNEQFF
abundance: few; v_gene: TRBV7-9; d_gene: -; j_gene: TRBJ2-3; CDR3nt: TGTGCCAGCAGATCTAGTGCAGATACGCAGTATTTT; CDR3aa: CASRSSADTQYF
abundance: few; v_gene: TRBV10-3; d_gene: TRBD2; j_gene: TRBJ2-7; CDR3nt: TGTGCCATCAGGGAGGGACTAGCGGGAGACCTGCAGTACTTC; CDR3aa: CAIREGLAGDLQYF
abundance: few; v_gene: TRBV28; d_gene: TRBD2; j_gene: TRBJ2-1; CDR3nt: TGTGCCGCTGAAAGCGGGGGGGCCAGCAATGAGCAGTTCTTC; CDR3aa: CAAESGGASNEQFF
abundance: -; v_gene: TRBV2; d_gene: -; j_gene: TRBJ2-1; CDR3nt: TGTGCCAGCAGTGCCGACACCTACAATGAGCAGTTCTTC; CDR3aa: CASSADTYNEQFF
abundance: few; v_gene: TRBV30; d_gene: TRBD2; j_gene: TRBJ2-3; CDR3nt: TGTGCCTGGATGGGAGGGGAGTCACTAGCGGGCACAGATACGCAGTATTTT; CDR3aa: CAWMGGESLAGTDTQYF
abundance: -; v_gene: TRBV15; d_gene: -; j_gene: TRBJ2-7; CDR3nt: TGTGCCACCAGCAGAGAGAGGCGGGGCCCCTACGAGCAGTACTTC; CDR3aa: CATSRERRGPYEQYF
abundance: -; v_gene: TRBV5-4; d_gene: TRBD1; j_gene: TRBJ1-2; CDR3nt: TGTGCCAGCAGCTTGGACAGGGGGCAGGGGGGCTACACCTTC; CDR3aa: CASSLDRGQGGYTF
abundance: few; v_gene: TRBV9; d_gene: -; j_gene: TRBJ2-6; CDR3nt: TGTGCCAGCACCGAGCGTAGCTCTGGGGCCAACGTCCTGACTTTC; CDR3aa: CASTERSSGANVLTF
abundance: few; v_gene: TRBV11-2; d_gene: -; j_gene: TRBJ2-7; CDR3nt: TGTGCCAGCAGCTTAGAACGCCTAGAAGTGGCCGAGCAGTACTTC; CDR3aa: CASSLERLEVAEQYF